This is a list of T cell receptor beta chains from one sample in a study of T cells in narcolepsy. The assay was immunoSEQ multiplex PCR, and TCRdb's table has in-frame clones only and misses some. The table has tens of thousands of clones, 81% seen once. The specimen sequenced was memory (CD45RA-) CD4+ T cells from blood. Receptors originate from a human donor in good health. CDR3s include the opening cysteine and the closing phenylalanine or tryptophan. D genes are given only for firm matches. Size tells how often a clone was seen (once, few, many) or the class of an expanded clone, and some rows leave it out.

clone size	J gene	D gene	V gene	CDR3 DNA	CDR3 protein
-	TRBJ2-7	-	TRBV7-9	TGTGCCAGCAGCTCCACTCCCGGCGCGGACGAGCAGTACTTC	CASSSTPGADEQYF
-	TRBJ2-1	-	TRBV2	TGTGCCAGCAGTGACAGGTGGAAGAACAATGAGCAGTTCTTC	CASSDRWKNNEQFF
few	TRBJ1-2	-	TRBV28	TGTGCCAGCGCCCGAGGGGGGGCCTATGGCTACACCTTC	CASARGGAYGYTF
-	TRBJ2-1	TRBD2	TRBV29-1	TGCAGCGTTAGACTAGCGGGAGGGAATGAGCAGTTCTTC	CSVRLAGGNEQFF
-	TRBJ2-7	-	TRBV14	TGTGCCAGCAGCCTCCGAGGGAGAGAGCAGTACTTC	CASSLRGREQYF
-	TRBJ2-1	TRBD2	TRBV9	TGTGCCAGCAGCTCCAGGACTAGCGGGACGAATGAGCAGTTCTTC	CASSSRTSGTNEQFF
once	TRBJ1-5	-	TRBV7-2	TGTGCCAGCAGCTCGCAGGGAAGTCAGCCCCAGCATTTT	CASSSQGSQPQHF
-	TRBJ2-6	-	TRBV30	TGTGCCTGGAGTGCCGCCCGTCCGCTCGGGGCCAACGTCCTGACTTTC	CAWSAARPLGANVLTF
once	TRBJ2-7	TRBD1	TRBV28	TGTGCCAGCAGAAGGGGACAGAATTACGAGCAGTACTTC	CASRRGQNYEQYF
once	TRBJ2-3	-	TRBV11-3	TGTGCCAGCAGCTTAGAGGGGGACTCCTCAGATACGCAGTATTTT	CASSLEGDSSDTQYF
few	TRBJ1-3	-	TRBV6-1	TGTGCCACCGCAACCGGGACCTTGGTTGGAAACACCATATATTTT	CATATGTLVGNTIYF
-	TRBJ1-2	-	TRBV2	TGTGCCAGCAGTGAATCCGTAGAAGGGGACGGCTACACCTTC	CASSESVEGDGYTF
few	TRBJ1-5	-	TRBV19	TGTGCCAGTAGTATTTACAGATATTATCAGCCCCAGCATTTT	CASSIYRYYQPQHF
-	TRBJ1-5	TRBD1	TRBV2	TGTGCCAGCCGCGGGCACAGGGGGAAGTTTCAGCCCCAGCATTTT	CASRGHRGKFQPQHF
few	TRBJ2-7	-	TRBV5-4	TGTGCCAGCAGCTTGGGGACCACCCACTACGAGCAGTACTTC	CASSLGTTHYEQYF
-	TRBJ2-7	-	TRBV30	TGTGCCTGGAGGGTTTCAAGGGGTAACGGGCAGTACTTC	CAWRVSRGNGQYF
-	TRBJ1-2	TRBD1	TRBV25-1	TGTGCCAGCAGTGAACGAGGGACAGCTGCCTATGGCTACACCTTC	CASSERGTAAYGYTF
few	TRBJ1-2	TRBD1	TRBV27	TGTGCCAGCAGCAAACATGGGACAGGGGGAAGCTATGGCTACACCTTC	CASSKHGTGGSYGYTF
-	TRBJ2-7	-	TRBV30	TGTGCCTGCCAAGGGGGGACAGAGGAGTACGAGCAGTACTTC	CACQGGTEEYEQYF
few	TRBJ2-1	TRBD1	TRBV9	TGTGCCAGCAGCGTAGAACTTCGAGTAGGGACAGGAGGGGACAATGAGCAGTTCTTC	CASSVELRVGTGGDNEQFF
-	TRBJ2-3	TRBD2	TRBV7-9	TGTGCCAGCAGCTTAGCGGCGTGGGGGGGGACAGATACGCAGTATTTT	CASSLAAWGGTDTQYF
-	TRBJ1-1	-	TRBV19	TGTGCCAGTAGTACCTCACAGGCGATAACTGAAGCTTTCTTT	CASSTSQAITEAFF
-	TRBJ2-5	-	TRBV2	TGTGCCAGCACCAAGGAGCGGACACCCCAAGAGACCCAGTACTTC	CASTKERTPQETQYF
-	TRBJ1-5	-	TRBV5-1	TGCGCCAGCAGCGTAGGGGAAGGTCAGCCCCAGCATTTT	CASSVGEGQPQHF
-	TRBJ1-1	-	TRBV6-5	TGTGCCAGCAGTGAAACAGGTCGACACACTGAAGCTTTCTTT	CASSETGRHTEAFF
-	TRBJ1-5	-	TRBV28	TGTGCCAGCAGGGCCACAGGGTTGAGCAATCAGCCCCAGCATTTT	CASRATGLSNQPQHF
-	TRBJ2-7	TRBD1	TRBV30	TGTGCCAGCCGACAGGGGTACGAGCAGTACTTC	CASRQGYEQYF
-	TRBJ2-7	TRBD1	TRBV29-1	TGCAGCGGTACAGGGGAGTACTACGAGCAGTACTTC	CSGTGEYYEQYF
-	TRBJ2-2	-	TRBV7-3	TGTGCCAGCAGCCTGGGACTCAACACCGGGGAGCTGTTTTTT	CASSLGLNTGELFF
once	TRBJ1-3	TRBD1	TRBV19	TGTGCCAGTAGTCGGGGGGGACAGTCAACTGGAAACACCATATATTTT	CASSRGGQSTGNTIYF
-	TRBJ1-6	-	TRBV19	TGTGCCAGTAGCCCCTCAGGGGTAGGTTCACCCCTCCACTTT	CASSPSGVGSPLHF
-	TRBJ2-6	-	TRBV7-3	TGTGCCAGCAGCTTACGGAGCTCTGGGGCCAACGTCCTGACTTTC	CASSLRSSGANVLTF
-	TRBJ1-5	TRBD1	TRBV6-1	TGTGCCAGCAGTAGGACAGGGGGTTTCAATCAGCCCCAGCATTTT	CASSRTGGFNQPQHF
-	TRBJ2-5	-	TRBV9	TGTGCCAGCAGCCCGTCCGGAGGCATTGAGACCCAGTACTTC	CASSPSGGIETQYF
-	TRBJ2-3	-	TRBV29-1	TGCAGCGTTGAAGAGTCGGGAATGACAGATACGCAGTATTTT	CSVEESGMTDTQYF
-	TRBJ1-2	TRBD1	TRBV7-9	TGTGCCAGCAGCTTACCACAATTGACAGGGGATGGCTACACCTTC	CASSLPQLTGDGYTF
-	TRBJ2-2	-	TRBV5-6	TGTGCCAGCAGCTTAGGACAGATTAACACCGGGGAGCTGTTTTTT	CASSLGQINTGELFF
-	TRBJ1-6	TRBD1	TRBV9	TGTGCCAGCAGCCGGACAGGGGAAAATTCACCCCTCCACTTT	CASSRTGENSPLHF
-	TRBJ1-4	-	TRBV2	TGTGCCAGCAGTGTAAGTGACGAGCATGAAAAACTGTTTTTT	CASSVSDEHEKLFF
-	TRBJ2-1	-	TRBV7-2	TGTGCCAGCAGCTTACTGGGATACAATGAGCAGTTCTTC	CASSLLGYNEQFF
-	TRBJ2-5	TRBD2	TRBV6-1	TGTGCCAGCAGCCGGGAAGCGGGGGGGGTAGAGACCCAGTACTTC	CASSREAGGVETQYF
-	TRBJ2-1	-	TRBV9	TGTGCCAGCAGCGTAGAACAGGGCGGAGATGAGCAGTTCTTC	CASSVEQGGDEQFF
few	TRBJ2-2	TRBD2	TRBV7-3	TGTGCCAGCAGCTTAATGAGGGTAGCGGGGGGTCCCACCGGGGAGCTGTTTTTT	CASSLMRVAGGPTGELFF
once	TRBJ1-1	-	TRBV6-5	TGTGCCAGCAGTGAAGCTAGGAACACTGAAGCTTTCTTT	CASSEARNTEAFF
-	TRBJ2-3	-	TRBV19	TGTGCCAGTAGTACCACACAGGGTGGGACAGATACGCAGTATTTT	CASSTTQGGTDTQYF
-	TRBJ1-1	-	TRBV5-6	TGTGCCAGCAGCTTCCCTGGGGGGGGAGAAAGGACTGAAGCTTTCTTT	CASSFPGGGERTEAFF
-	TRBJ1-2	-	TRBV6-5	TGTGCCAGCAGTTACTCGAAGAGGACCTATGGCTACACCTTC	CASSYSKRTYGYTF
-	TRBJ1-5	-	TRBV2	TGTGCCAGCAGCCCCGACCGAGCGGGGCAGCCCCAGCATTTT	CASSPDRAGQPQHF
-	TRBJ2-1	-	TRBV6-1	TGTGCCAGCATCCCTGGAGGCTCCTACAATGAGCAGTTCTTC	CASIPGGSYNEQFF
-	TRBJ1-1	TRBD1	TRBV29-1	TGCAGCGTTGTGACAGGGACTCTTATTAACACTGAAGCTTTCTTT	CSVVTGTLINTEAFF
-	TRBJ2-2	-	TRBV18	TGTGCCAGCTCAGGAGATCCCGGGGAGCTGTTTTTT	CASSGDPGELFF
-	TRBJ2-1	-	TRBV7-6	TGTGCCAGCAGCTTATTATTGGAGGCCTCGGTAATCTTCTTC	CASSLLLEASVIFF
-	TRBJ1-4	-	TRBV5-1	TGCGCCAGCAGCTTGGGAATTTCCAGAAAAAATGAAAAACTATTTTTT	CASSLGISRKNEKLFF